Each of the 10 T cell receptor beta chains below was sequenced from the same sample in a study of shared T cell receptors in the human thymus. Using immunoSEQ multiplex PCR, the repertoire was profiled, and TCRdb retains in-frame clones only, with some absent. Here the sample spans 600,000 or so clones, 80% to 90% being singletons. These records were also assigned to another study, of human thymus T cells.

Sequencing input: thymocytes. The receptor source for this set is a boy younger than two with a congenital heart defect.

This clone appeared a few times. The V gene is TRBV4-3, the J gene TRBJ1-3, with 7 bases identical to TRBD1. Germline values: CDR1 LGHNA, CDR2 YSLEER. The V gene end was trimmed by 4 bases and the J gene end by 3 bases; junction bases not matched to a gene: 3. CDR3 length: 14 amino acids. CDR3: CASSRQGFGNTIYF. The CDR3, as DNA: TGCGCCAGCAGCCGACAGGGATTTGGAAACACCATATATTTT.

To note about this clone: Other DNA sequences in this sample translate to the same CDR3. The rearrangement links TRBV19 to TRBJ1-2; D ambiguous. The CDR3 length is 13 residues. Germline CDR1 is LNHDA and CDR2 is SQIVND (reference sequence). Trimming took 3 bases from V and 8 from J, leaving 13 bases between them. The CDR3 DNA is TGTGCCAGTAGTATTGGAGGGCGAGGGGGCTACACCTTC. Protein sequence: CASSIGGRGGYTF.

V is TRBV5-8 and J is TRBJ2-7, with TRBD1 as a possible D gene (5 bases). V was pared by 1 base and J by 3 bases, with 17 bases between. This CDR3 has 16 amino acids. In germline, CDR1 is SGHTS, CDR2 YDEGEE. The CDR3 DNA is TGTGCCAGCAGCTTGTGGGCAGGGCTCAGTTTCTACGAGCAGTACTTC. Encoded protein: CASSLWAGLSFYEQYF.

This sequence joins TRBV9 and TRBJ1-3; D not certain. From germline, CDR1 is SGDLS and CDR2 YYNGEE. The V gene lost 1 base and the J gene lost 4 bases, with 6 bases spanning the gap. This CDR3 has 13 residues. The CDR3, as DNA: TGTGCCAGCAGCGTAAGCCCCGGAAACACCATATATTTT. This encodes CASSVSPGNTIYF.

The chain has TRBV7-5 and TRBJ1-4; TRBD1, the table's D call, was not compared with the DNA. TRBV7-5 is a pseudogene. The CDR3 has 16 amino acids. As DNA, the CDR3 is TGTGCCAGAAGCAGTCCCAGGGGCCGCCTCCTCGAAAAACTGTTTTTT. Translated, it gives CARSSPRGRLLEKLFF.

V usage is TRBV7-2 and J usage is TRBJ2-7, with D possibly matching TRBD1 (6 bases). V was cut by 5 bases and J by 1 base, with 12 bases left in between. The CDR3 totals 14 residues. CDR1 and CDR2 from the germline V gene are SGHTA and FQGNSA. CDR3 residues: CASSTTGLSYEQYF. CDR3 DNA sequence: TGTGCCAGCAGCACAACAGGGCTTTCCTACGAGCAGTACTTC.

The V gene is TRBV10-3, the J gene TRBJ2-1; TRBD2 agrees at 12 bases. The CDR3 extends over 17 amino acids. Germline loops: CDR1 ENHRY, CDR2 SYGVKD. V dropped 2 bases and J dropped 9; count of bases not matched to a gene: 11. The CDR3 nucleotides read TGTGCCATCAGTGAGCTAGCGGGAGGGCCCGGGAGGGGTGAGCAGTTCTTC. Protein: CAISELAGGPGRGEQFF.

In regard to this clone: The same CDR3 also results from other DNA sequences found in this sample. V is TRBV4-3 and J is TRBJ2-7, with 8 nucleotides matching TRBD1. Germline V gene sequence: CDR1 LGHNA, CDR2 YSLEER. CDR3 length equals 14 residues. Trimming at V came to 3 bases and at J to 4 bases, leaving 5 bases not matched to a gene. The CDR3 DNA follows: TGCGCCAGCAGCCAGGGGCAGGGGGCTTACGAGCAGTACTTC. As protein: CASSQGQGAYEQYF.

This clone has a handful of counts. The rearrangement uses TRBV2 and TRBJ2-2, with D uncertain. V shed 10 bases and J shed 0 bases, with 6 bases lying between them. The germline gives CDR1 SNHLY, CDR2 FYNNEI. The CDR3 has 12 residues. CDR3 nucleotides: TGTGCCAAATCGTCGAACACCGGGGAGCTGTTTTTT. Translated, it gives CAKSSNTGELFF.

The chain has TRBV29-1 and TRBJ2-2; tentative D call: TRBD2 (5 bases). This CDR3 is 12 amino acids long. V lost 7 bases and J 5 bases, leaving 11 bases between the germline ends. CDR1 is SQVTM and CDR2 is ANQGSEA in the germline V gene. The CDR3: CSGIGETGELFF. CDR3 nucleotides: TGCAGCGGAATCGGGGAAACCGGGGAGCTGTTTTTT.